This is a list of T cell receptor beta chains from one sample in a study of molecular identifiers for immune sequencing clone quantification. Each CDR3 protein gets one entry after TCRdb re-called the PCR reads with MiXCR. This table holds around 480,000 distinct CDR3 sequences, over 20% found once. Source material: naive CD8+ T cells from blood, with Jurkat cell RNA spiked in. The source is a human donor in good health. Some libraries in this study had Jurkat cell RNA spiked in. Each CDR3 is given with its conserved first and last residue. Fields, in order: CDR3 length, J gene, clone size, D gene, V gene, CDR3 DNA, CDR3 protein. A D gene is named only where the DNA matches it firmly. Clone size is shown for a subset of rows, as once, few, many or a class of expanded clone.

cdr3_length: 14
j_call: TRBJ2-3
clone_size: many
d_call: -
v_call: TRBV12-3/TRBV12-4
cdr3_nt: TGTGCCAGCAGTTCGACAGTGGGCACAGATACGCAGTATTTT
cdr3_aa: CASSSTVGTDTQYF

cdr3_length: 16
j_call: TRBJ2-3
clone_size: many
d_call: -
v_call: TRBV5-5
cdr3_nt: TGTGCCAGCAGCTTGTGGGGCAGCCTCGGCACAGATACGCAGTATTTT
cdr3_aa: CASSLWGSLGTDTQYF

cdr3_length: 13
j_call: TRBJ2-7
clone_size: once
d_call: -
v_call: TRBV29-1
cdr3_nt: TGCAGCGTTCATACCGGTCAACGGGGCGAGCAGTACTTC
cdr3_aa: CSVHTGQRGEQYF

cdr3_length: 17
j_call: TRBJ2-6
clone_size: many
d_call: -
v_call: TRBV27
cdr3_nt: TGTGCCAGCAGTTTAGGGGGCCTAGCCTCTGGGGCCAACGTCCTGACTTTC
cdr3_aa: CASSLGGLASGANVLTF

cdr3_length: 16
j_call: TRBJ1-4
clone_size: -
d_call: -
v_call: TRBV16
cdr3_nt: TGTGCCAGCAGCCATTCTTGGAGCGGTGAAAATGAAAAACTGTTTTTT
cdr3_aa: CASSHSWSGENEKLFF

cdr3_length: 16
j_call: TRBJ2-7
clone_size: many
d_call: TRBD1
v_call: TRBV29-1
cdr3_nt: TGCAGCGTTGAAGTAGGTGATTTGACAGGGGATTACGAGCAGTACTTC
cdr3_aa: CSVEVGDLTGDYEQYF

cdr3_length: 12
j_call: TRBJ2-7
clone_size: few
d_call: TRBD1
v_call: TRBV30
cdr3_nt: TGTGCCTTATCGGGACAGGCCTACGAGCAGTACTTC
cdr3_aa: CALSGQAYEQYF

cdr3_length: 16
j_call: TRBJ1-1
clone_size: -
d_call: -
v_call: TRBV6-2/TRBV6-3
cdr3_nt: TGTGCCAGCAGTTATTATGAGCAGACTAAGGGCACTGAAGCTTTCTTT
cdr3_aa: CASSYYEQTKGTEAFF

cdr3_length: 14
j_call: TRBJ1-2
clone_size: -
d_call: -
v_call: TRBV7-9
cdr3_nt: TGTGCCAGCTCCTCCGTAGGGTCTAACTATGGCTACACCTTC
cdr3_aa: CASSSVGSNYGYTF

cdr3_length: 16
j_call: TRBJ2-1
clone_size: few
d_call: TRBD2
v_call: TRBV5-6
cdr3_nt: TGTGCCAGCAGCCAAATGACTAGCGGGGGACACAATGAGCAGTTCTTC
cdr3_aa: CASSQMTSGGHNEQFF